The clone carrying this T cell receptor (beta chain) was counted ten times or more. Researchers took RNA transcripts and amplified the TCR beta CDR3 regions from them. The HTBI primer set drove a first-round RT-PCR of the TCR CDR3. TCRdb analysed the multiplex PCR reads with MiXCR anew, one entry per CDR3 protein. The sample has under 300,000 distinct CDR3 sequences, 22% seen once. Under 3 months was the duration of disease in ophthalmopathy patients, who also had a Clinical Activity Score of at least 3 and a NOSPECS grade of at least 4. This sample is drawn from a study of T cells in Graves' hyperthyroidism and ophthalmopathy. Germline CDR1 reads LGHDT; CDR2 reads YNNKEL (reference sequence). Trimming took off 4 bases at V and 0 bases at J, with 13 bases between the two ends. The CDR3 is 17 amino acids.

The rearrangement joins TRBV3-1 to TRBJ2-6; D gene unclear. The clonotype comes from a man aged 30-40 years with Graves' ophthalmopathy. Sequencing was carried out using blood. DNA for the CDR3: TGTGCCAGCAGCCCCTTACGATGGAGCTCTGGGGCCAACGTCCTGACTTTC. This sequence encodes CASSPLRWSSGANVLTF.